The 32 T cell receptor beta chains reported below all come from one sample, sequenced in a study of CD8 T cells in ankylosing spondylitis. Whole-study findings and limits: Ankylosing spondylitis blood seemed to carry a telltale TCR beta motif made of under 10 highly homologous variants.

For these receptors, no antigen is known. In TCRdb, the 5' RACE reads were re-called with MiXCR into one record per CDR3 protein. The profile covers some 220,000 distinct CDR3 sequences, with about 6.7% appearing a single time and approximately 15% taken by the ten largest. The sample was blood, either unsorted or a sorted T cell fraction (not recorded which). Receptor source: a male donor with ankylosing spondylitis.

This clonotype has ten or more counts. The chain links TRBV12-5 to TRBJ1-2; tentatively, D is TRBD1 (5 bases). The CDR3 runs to 12 residues. Trimming removed 5 bases at V and 6 bases at J, with 10 bases between. The germline V gene has CDR1 LGHNT and CDR2 FRNRAP. Here the CDR3 DNA reads TGTGCTAGTGGTCCGTACAGGCATGGCTACACCTTC. Amino acid sequence: CASGPYRHGYTF. Full variable domain (outside the CDR3, taken from reference TRBV12-5 and TRBJ1-2): DARVTQTPRHKVTEMGQEVTMRCQPILGHNTVFWYRQTMMQGLELLAYFRNRAPLDDSGMPKDRFSAEMPDATLATLKIQPSEPRDSAVYFCASGPYRHGYTFGSGTRLTVV.

Turning to this clonotype: This sequence may be a read error, since a much larger clone differs from it by one base. The chain has TRBV28 and TRBJ1-6, with no clear D. Germline-derived CDR1 and CDR2 are MDHEN and SYDVKM. V lost 4 bases, J lost 7 bases, and 11 bases lay in between. There are 14 residues in the CDR3. CDR3 protein: CASSSRAPNSPLHF. CDR3 in DNA: TGTGCCAGCAGTTCCCGGGCCCCAAATTCACCCCTCCACTTT. The complete variable domain, with remaining parts taken from reference TRBV28 and TRBJ1-6, reads DVKVTQSSRYLVKRTGEKVFLECVQDMDHENMFWYRQDPGLGLRLIYFSYDVKMKEKGDIPEGYSVSREKKERFSLILESASTNQTSMYLCASSSRAPNSPLHFGNGTRLTVT.

This clonotype was counted at least ten times. This chain joins TRBV14 and TRBJ1-3, with D unclear. CDR1 and CDR2 from the germline V gene are SGHDN and FVKESK. The CDR3 runs 15 residues. V lost 3 bases and J 0 bases, leaving 9 bases between the germline ends. CDR3 loop: CASSQWAYSGNTIYF. In DNA, the CDR3 is TGTGCCAGCAGCCAGTGGGCTTACTCTGGAAACACCATATATTTT.

Of note for this clonotype: Its ends do not fully match the called genes, so a read error is possible. This chain connects TRBV24-1 to TRBJ1-1, with D unclear. Germline lookup yields CDR1 KGHDR and CDR2 SFDVKD. The CDR3 runs 12 residues. In DNA, the CDR3 is TGTGCCACCAGTGGGGGAGGTACTGACGCTTTCTTT. Residues: CATSGGGTDAFF.

The table lists this clonotype with many counts. The V call is TRBV6-1, the J call TRBJ2-1; TRBD2 matches 11 bases. Losses at the gene ends were 4 bases for V and 3 bases for J; bases not matched to a gene: 2. CDR3 length: 15 residues. Germline CDR1 is MNHNS and CDR2 is SASEGT. The CDR3 coding sequence is TGTGCCAGCAGTGTAGGGACTAGCGGCTACAATGAGCAGTTCTTC. Translating gives CASSVGTSGYNEQFF.

The V call is TRBV10-1, the J call TRBJ2-1; TRBD2 matches at 14 bases. From germline, CDR1 is WNHNN and CDR2 SYGVQD (reference sequence). This CDR3 has 16 amino acids. After removal of 4 bases from V and 5 bases from J, the junction contained 4 bases not matched to a gene. The CDR3 DNA reads TGCGCCAGCAGTGGGGGACTAGCGGGAGTTAACAATGAGCAGTTCTTC. As protein: CASSGGLAGVNNEQFF.

This clonotype was seen many times. The V and J genes are TRBV5-5 and TRBJ2-7; a weak D match, TRBD2 (6 bases). The CDR3 loop spans 15 amino acids. V was shortened by 5 bases and J by 3 bases, with 18 bases between the two germline ends. Germline CDR1 SGHKS, CDR2 YYEKEE (reference sequence). CDR3 bases: TGTGCCAGCAGTTGGGGTAGCGGTTCCCGCTACGAGCAGTACTTC. Protein product: CASSWGSGSRYEQYF.

This clonotype was counted at least ten times. This sequence joins TRBV27 and TRBJ2-5; 7 bases align to TRBD1. This CDR3 contains 14 residues. Trimming removed 4 bases from V and 5 bases from J; junction bases left unmatched: 7. Germline V gene lookup returns CDR1 MNHEY and CDR2 SMNVEV (reference sequence). CDR3 protein: CASSSRGISETQYF. CDR3 sequence (DNA): TGTGCCAGCAGTTCCAGGGGGATTAGTGAGACCCAGTACTTC.

This clonotype was counted many times. The rearrangement links TRBV9 to TRBJ1-1; D perhaps matches TRBD1 (5 bases). Germline CDR1 SGDLS, CDR2 YYNGEE. Trimming stripped 1 base from V and 4 bases from J, with 8 bases between. The CDR3 runs 13 residues. The CDR3 spells CASSVQGFTEAFF. In nucleotides, the CDR3 is TGTGCCAGCAGCGTACAGGGTTTCACTGAAGCTTTCTTT. The full variable domain, rest sourced from reference TRBV9 and TRBJ1-1, is DSGVTQTPKHLITATGQRVTLRCSPRSGDLSVYWYQQSLDQGLQFLIQYYNGEERAKGNILERFSAQQFPDLHSELNLSSLELGDSALYFCASSVQGFTEAFFGQGTRLTVV.

This clonotype came up many times. The chain employs TRBV5-6 and TRBJ2-7; TRBD2 might be the D (5 bases). The CDR3 is made up of 13 amino acids. Germline-derived CDR1 and CDR2 are SGHDT and YYEEEE. Trimming took off 3 bases at V and 3 bases at J, with 10 bases between the two ends. The CDR3 loop reads CASSSDFYYEQYF. The CDR3, as DNA: TGTGCCAGCAGCTCGGACTTCTACTACGAGCAGTACTTC.

This clonotype appeared many times. This chain links TRBV27 with TRBJ2-7; 7 bases agree with TRBD2. Germline assignment: CDR1 MNHEY and CDR2 SMNVEV (reference sequence). This CDR3 is 15 amino acids long. J lost 0 bases, V lost 4 bases, and 6 bases had no gene match. CDR3 protein: CASSWGGSPSYEQYF. The DNA of the CDR3 is TGTGCCAGCAGTTGGGGCGGGAGCCCCTCCTACGAGCAGTACTTC.

This clonotype was detected many times. V and J are TRBV2 and TRBJ1-5, with D tentatively TRBD1 (5 bases). Germline CDR1 is SNHLY and CDR2 is FYNNEI. The CDR3 spans 15 residues. V was cut by 7 bases and J by 4 bases, with 17 bases left in between. The CDR3 DNA reads as TGTGCCAGCACCCAGGGTAGGGGTATGAATCAGCCCCAGCATTTT. Translating gives CASTQGRGMNQPQHF.

The chain has TRBV5-5 and TRBJ1-2, with unresolved D. CDR3 length: 14 residues. Germline values: CDR1 SGHKS, CDR2 YYEKEE (reference sequence). The V gene lost 4 bases and the J gene lost 6 bases, with 16 bases spanning the gap. Written as DNA, the CDR3 is TGTGCCAGCAGCCGATGGGAGGTTCAGGATGGCTACACCTTC. Translating it yields CASSRWEVQDGYTF.

This clonotype appeared many times. The chain is built from TRBV7-9 and TRBJ2-1; 9 bases map to TRBD2. This CDR3 has 17 residues. Germline trimming cut 3 bases from V and 4 bases from J; bases unmatched to any gene: 10. In germline, CDR1 is SEHNR, CDR2 FQNEAQ (reference sequence). CDR3 sequence: CASSFDPWTSEYNEQFF. The DNA of the CDR3 is TGTGCCAGCAGCTTTGACCCGTGGACTAGCGAGTACAATGAGCAGTTCTTC.

The V gene is TRBV27, the J gene TRBJ2-5, with D possibly called TRBD1 or TRBD2 (5 bases each). Germline values: CDR1 MNHEY, CDR2 SMNVEV (reference sequence). V lost 7 bases and J 5 bases, leaving 17 bases between the germline ends. CDR3 length: 14 amino acids. The CDR3 is CASKATGTRETQYF. The CDR3 DNA reads TGTGCCAGCAAGGCAACGGGGACGCGGGAGACCCAGTACTTC.

The chain couples TRBV9 to TRBJ2-2, with 11 bases that match TRBD1. Germline lookup yields CDR1 SGDLS and CDR2 YYNGEE. The CDR3 contains 15 residues. V gave up 3 bases and J gave up 4 bases; unmatched junction bases: 2. The CDR3 spells CASSADRGPTGELFF. The CDR3 nucleotides read TGTGCCAGCAGCGCGGACAGGGGGCCCACCGGGGAGCTGTTTTTT.

This chain connects TRBV4-2 to TRBJ2-7; D might be TRBD2 (6 bases). Germline CDR1 reads LGHNA; CDR2 reads YNFKEQ. Trimming removed 3 bases from V and 3 bases from J, with 6 bases in between. This CDR3 has 12 residues. This CDR3 is CASSQTSYEQYF. CDR3 sequence (DNA): TGTGCCAGCAGCCAGACTAGCTACGAGCAGTACTTC.

This clonotype appeared many times. The chain combines TRBV6-2 or TRBV6-3 with TRBJ1-2; TRBD1 matches 9 bases. V lost 0 bases to trimming and J lost 5 bases; unmatched junction nucleotides: 19. Per germline, CDR1 MNHEY and CDR2 SVGEGT. The CDR3 covers 20 residues. CDR3 in DNA: TGTGCCAGCAGTTACTCGAATTTATACAGGGGGCCGAACCCCTCTTATGGCTACACCTTC. It specifies CASSYSNLYRGPNPSYGYTF.

This clonotype was counted at least ten times. The V and J genes are TRBV20-1 and TRBJ1-6, with a weak D call TRBD1 (5 bases). From germline, CDR1 is DFQATT and CDR2 SNEGSKA (reference sequence). V was cut by 2 bases and J by 7 bases, with 6 bases left in between. This CDR3 has 12 amino acids. CDR3 amino acids: CSARQGNSPLHF. The CDR3 coding sequence is TGCAGTGCTAGACAGGGAAATTCACCCCTCCACTTT.

The table lists this clonotype with a few counts. This chain connects TRBV12-3 or TRBV12-4 to TRBJ1-1; D not certain. The CDR3 extends over 15 amino acids. The germline V and J ends were trimmed by 2 bases and 5 bases, with 15 bases remaining between them. The CDR3 spells CASSLRAQSRTEAFF. The CDR3, as DNA: TGTGCCAGCAGTTTAAGGGCACAGTCGAGGACTGAAGCTTTCTTT.

This clonotype was seen a handful of times. CDR3 residues: CASSGQFSNYGYTF. The CDR3 DNA reads as TGTGCCAGCAGTGGACAGTTCTCTAACTATGGCTACACCTTC. This chain connects TRBV28 to TRBJ1-2, with D tentatively TRBD1 (6 bases). Looked up from germline, CDR1 is MDHEN and CDR2 is SYDVKM. Trimming took 5 bases from V and 0 from J, leaving 10 bases between them. CDR3 length: 14 amino acids.

This clonotype showed up many times. The V gene is TRBV10-3, the J gene TRBJ1-2, with D possibly matching TRBD1 (5 bases). V dropped 3 bases and J dropped 4 bases, with 12 bases sitting between them. Germline assignment: CDR1 ENHRY and CDR2 SYGVKD. The CDR3 totals 14 residues. The CDR3: CAISETGTLYGYTF. CDR3 in DNA: TGTGCCATCAGTGAAACCGGGACTCTCTATGGCTACACCTTC.

Remarks on this clonotype: This may stem from a read error, because a much larger clone lies one nucleotide away. The chain combines TRBV7-9 with TRBJ2-5; the match to TRBD2 covers 9 bases. V shed 5 bases and J 2 bases; nucleotides not matched to a gene: 12. The CDR3 has 17 residues. Germline CDR1 and CDR2: SEHNR and FQNEAQ (reference sequence). The CDR3 loop reads CASSPGGLAGNQETQYF. Here the CDR3 DNA reads TGTGCCAGCAGCCCAGGGGGGCTAGCGGGAAATCAAGAGACCCAGTACTTC.

This sequence joins TRBV20-1 and TRBJ1-6, with a tentative D call TRBD1 (6 bases). This CDR3 comprises 14 residues. Deletions cut 0 bases from V and 7 bases from J, with 10 bases between. Germline loops: CDR1 DFQATT, CDR2 SNEGSKA (reference sequence). The CDR3 loop is CSARDGRGNSPLHF. CDR3 DNA sequence: TGCAGTGCTAGAGATGGGAGGGGGAATTCACCCCTCCACTTT.

This clonotype appeared a few times. The DNA for the CDR3 is TGTGCCAGCAGCCCCCCAACTAGCGGGAGTCCCGGGGAGCTGTTTTTT. It translates to CASSPPTSGSPGELFF. The rearrangement uses TRBV7-9 and TRBJ2-2, with 11 bases matching TRBD2. V lost 5 bases, J lost 6 bases, and 8 bases stayed unmatched. Per germline, CDR1 SEHNR and CDR2 FQNEAQ (reference sequence). The CDR3 length is 16 residues.

This clonotype showed up many times. This rearrangement joins TRBV20-1 to TRBJ2-7; D could derive from TRBD1 or TRBD2 (6 bases each). The germline V and J ends were trimmed by 3 bases and 2 bases, with 11 bases remaining between them. The CDR3 is 13 amino acids. Germline assignment: CDR1 DFQATT and CDR2 SNEGSKA (reference sequence). The CDR3 is CSARRDKPYEQYF. CDR3 coding DNA: TGCAGTGCTAGGCGGGACAAACCCTACGAGCAGTACTTC.

This clonotype was seen ten or more times. CDR3 nucleotide sequence: TGTGCCAGCAGCAAGGGGGGGTGGTCCGCCTACAATGAGCAGTTCTTC. Protein product: CASSKGGWSAYNEQFF. The chain links TRBV12-3 or TRBV12-4 to TRBJ2-1, with D perhaps TRBD2 (7 bases). The CDR3 covers 16 residues. The V end was cut by 6 bases, the J end by 2 bases, with 17 bases between.

This clonotype was counted many times. The V call is TRBV24-1, the J call TRBJ2-1; D perhaps matches TRBD2 (6 bases). Germline lookup yields CDR1 KGHDR and CDR2 SFDVKD. The CDR3 length is 14 residues. V dropped 1 base and J dropped 9 bases, with 12 bases sitting between them. Here the CDR3 DNA reads TGTGCCACCAGTGATTTTGGGCGGGACCGTGAGCAGTTCTTC. Amino acids: CATSDFGRDREQFF.

The chain has TRBV27 and TRBJ2-5; D is uncertain. This CDR3 spans 16 amino acids. Per germline, CDR1 MNHEY and CDR2 SMNVEV (reference sequence). The V gene lost 8 bases and the J gene lost 4 bases, with 23 bases spanning the gap. The CDR3 DNA is TGTGCCAGCGGAGTCGCAAGGATATTCGGATCAGAGACCCAGTACTTC. It is translated as CASGVARIFGSETQYF.

In this sample, this clonotype turned up many times. The chain is built from TRBV24-1 and TRBJ2-1; 11 bases are shared with TRBD2. Germline loops: CDR1 KGHDR, CDR2 SFDVKD. J lost 4 bases, V lost 4 bases, and 5 bases had no gene match. The CDR3 sequence is 16 residues long. The CDR3 spells CATSDDSGRAYNEQFF. The CDR3 coding sequence is TGTGCCACCAGTGACGATAGCGGGAGGGCTTACAATGAGCAGTTCTTC.

This clonotype was detected only a few times. The CDR3 region has the DNA TGTGCCAGCAGCGCCGGGACCCTGAGGGCAGATACGCAGTATTTT. Amino acids: CASSAGTLRADTQYF. The rearrangement links TRBV7-3 to TRBJ2-3, with D perhaps assigned TRBD1 or TRBD2 (5 bases each). This CDR3 spans 15 amino acids. Deletions cut 5 bases from V and 4 bases from J, with 16 bases between. CDR1 SGHTA and CDR2 FQGTGA come from the germline V gene.

There are a few counts of this clonotype. The J gene is TRBJ2-2, the V gene TRBV7-9, with 11 bases identical to TRBD2. The CDR3 is 17 amino acids. Germline lookup yields CDR1 SEHNR and CDR2 FQNEAQ (reference sequence). The V and J ends lost 1 base and 3 bases, in that order; junction bases with no gene match: 4. CDR3 DNA sequence: TGTGCCAGCAGCTTAGTAGCGGGAGGGCCACACACCGGGGAGCTGTTTTTT. Translated: CASSLVAGGPHTGELFF.